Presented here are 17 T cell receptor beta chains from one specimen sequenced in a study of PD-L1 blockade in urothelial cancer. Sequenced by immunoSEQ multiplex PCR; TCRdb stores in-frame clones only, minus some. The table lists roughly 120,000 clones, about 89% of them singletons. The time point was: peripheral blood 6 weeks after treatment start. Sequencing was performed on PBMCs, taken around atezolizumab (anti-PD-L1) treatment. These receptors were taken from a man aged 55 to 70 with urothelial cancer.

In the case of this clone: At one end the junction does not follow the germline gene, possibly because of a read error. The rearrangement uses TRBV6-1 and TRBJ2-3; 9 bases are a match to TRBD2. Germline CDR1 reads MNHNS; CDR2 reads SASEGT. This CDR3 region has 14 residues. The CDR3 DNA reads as TGTGCCAGCAGGGAAGCGGGGGGAGACGGTACGCAGTATTTT. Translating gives CASREAGGDGTQYF.

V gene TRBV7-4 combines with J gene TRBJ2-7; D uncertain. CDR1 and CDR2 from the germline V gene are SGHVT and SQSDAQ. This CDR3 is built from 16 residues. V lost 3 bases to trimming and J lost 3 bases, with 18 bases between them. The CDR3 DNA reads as TGTGCCAGCAGCTTTTGTTGTATTGGCAGAAACTACGAGCAGTACTTC. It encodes CASSFCCIGRNYEQYF. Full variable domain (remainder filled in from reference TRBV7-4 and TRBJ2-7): GAGVSQSPRYKVAKRGRDVALRCDSISGHVTLYWYRQTLGQGSEVLTYSQSDAQRDKSGRPSGRFSAERPERSVSTLKIQRTEQGDSAVYLCASSFCCIGRNYEQYFGPGTRLTVT.

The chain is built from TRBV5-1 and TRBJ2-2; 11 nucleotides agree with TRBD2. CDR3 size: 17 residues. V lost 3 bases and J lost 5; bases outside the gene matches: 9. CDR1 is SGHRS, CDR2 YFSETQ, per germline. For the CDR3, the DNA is TGCGCCAGCAGCTCCGAACGGGGACTAGCGGAAACCGGGGAGCTGTTTTTT. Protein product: CASSSERGLAETGELFF.

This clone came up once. DNA for the CDR3: TGTGCCAGCAGTTACTCCCAGAACACTGAAGCTTTCTTT. This encodes CASSYSQNTEAFF. V and J are TRBV6-6 and TRBJ1-1; D not certain. The ends were cut back, 0 bases at V and 1 base at J, with 3 bases in the middle. CDR3 length: 13 amino acids. The germline V gene encodes CDR1 MNHNY and CDR2 SVGAGI (reference sequence).

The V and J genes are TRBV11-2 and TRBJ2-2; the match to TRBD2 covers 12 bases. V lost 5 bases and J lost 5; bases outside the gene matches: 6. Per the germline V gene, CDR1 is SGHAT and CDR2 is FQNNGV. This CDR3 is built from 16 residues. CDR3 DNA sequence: TGTGCCAGCAGCCACAGGACTAGCGGGGATACCGGGGAGCTGTTTTTT. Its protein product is CASSHRTSGDTGELFF.

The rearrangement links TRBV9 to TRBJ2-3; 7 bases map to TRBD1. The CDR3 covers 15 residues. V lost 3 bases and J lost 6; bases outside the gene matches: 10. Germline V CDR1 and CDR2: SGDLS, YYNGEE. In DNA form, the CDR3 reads TGTGCCAGCAGCGAAATCACAGGGGCGCCGGATACGCAGTATTTT. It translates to CASSEITGAPDTQYF.

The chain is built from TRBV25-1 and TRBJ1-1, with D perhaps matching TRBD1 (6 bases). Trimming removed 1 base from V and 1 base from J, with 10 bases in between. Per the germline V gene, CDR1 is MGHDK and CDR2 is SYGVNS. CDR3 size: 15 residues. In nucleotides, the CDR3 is TGTGCCAGCAGTGAATGGGGGCACCCGAACACTGAAGCTTTCTTT. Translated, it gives CASSEWGHPNTEAFF.

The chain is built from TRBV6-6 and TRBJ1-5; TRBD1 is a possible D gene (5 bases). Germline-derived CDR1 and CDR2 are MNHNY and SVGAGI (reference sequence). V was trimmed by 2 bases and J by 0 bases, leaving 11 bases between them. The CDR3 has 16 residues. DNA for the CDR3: TGTGCCAGCAGTTACGAGACAGTTATTAGCAATCAGCCCCAGCATTTT. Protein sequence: CASSYETVISNQPQHF.

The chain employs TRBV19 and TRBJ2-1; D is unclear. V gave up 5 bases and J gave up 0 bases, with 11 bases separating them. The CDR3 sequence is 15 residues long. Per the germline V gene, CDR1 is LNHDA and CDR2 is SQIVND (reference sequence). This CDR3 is CASSVTAGSYNEQFF. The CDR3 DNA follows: TGTGCCAGTAGTGTGACTGCTGGCTCCTACAATGAGCAGTTCTTC.

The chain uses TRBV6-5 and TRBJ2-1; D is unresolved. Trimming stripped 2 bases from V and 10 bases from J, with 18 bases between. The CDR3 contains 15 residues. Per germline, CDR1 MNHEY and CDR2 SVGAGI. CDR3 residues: CASSYDLLTGAEQFF. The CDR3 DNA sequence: TGTGCCAGCAGTTACGACCTATTGACGGGTGCAGAGCAGTTCTTC.

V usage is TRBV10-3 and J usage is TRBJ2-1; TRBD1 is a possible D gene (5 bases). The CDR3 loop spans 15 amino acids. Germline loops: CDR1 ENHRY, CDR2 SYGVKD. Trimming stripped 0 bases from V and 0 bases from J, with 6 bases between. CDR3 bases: TGTGCCATCAGTGAGTCTCAGGGCTCCTACAATGAGCAGTTCTTC. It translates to CAISESQGSYNEQFF.

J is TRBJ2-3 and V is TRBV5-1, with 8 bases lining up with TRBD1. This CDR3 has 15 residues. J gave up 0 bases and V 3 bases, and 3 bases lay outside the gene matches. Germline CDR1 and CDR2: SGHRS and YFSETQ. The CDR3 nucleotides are TGCGCCAGCAGCTCCGGGACAGGAAGCACAGATACGCAGTATTTT. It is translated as CASSSGTGSTDTQYF.

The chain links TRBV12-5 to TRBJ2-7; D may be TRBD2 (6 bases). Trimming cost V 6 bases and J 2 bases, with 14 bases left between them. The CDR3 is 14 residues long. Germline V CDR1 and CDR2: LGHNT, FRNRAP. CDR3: CASGSGLKAYEQYF. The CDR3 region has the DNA TGTGCTAGTGGCTCGGGACTCAAAGCCTACGAGCAGTACTTC.

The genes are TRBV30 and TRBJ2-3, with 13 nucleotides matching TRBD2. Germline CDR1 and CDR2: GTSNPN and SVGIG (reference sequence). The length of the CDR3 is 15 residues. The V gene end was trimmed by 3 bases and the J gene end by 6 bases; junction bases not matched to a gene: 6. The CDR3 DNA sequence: TGTGCCTGGAGCCCGACTAGCGGGAGGACTGATACGCAGTATTTT. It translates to CAWSPTSGRTDTQYF.

The CDR3 nucleotides read TGTGCCAGCAGCCGGACTATCTACGAGCAGTACTTC. Translated, it gives CASSRTIYEQYF. This sequence joins TRBV7-2 and TRBJ2-7; maybe TRBD2 (6 bases). The V and J ends lost 5 bases and 3 bases respectively, with 8 bases between them. The germline V gene encodes CDR1 SGHTA and CDR2 FQGNSA. The CDR3 covers 12 residues.

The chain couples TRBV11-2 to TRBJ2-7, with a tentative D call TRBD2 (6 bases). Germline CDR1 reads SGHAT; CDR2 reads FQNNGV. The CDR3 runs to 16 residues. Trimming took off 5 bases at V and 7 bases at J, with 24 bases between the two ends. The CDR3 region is CASSPWRRDHPNEQYF. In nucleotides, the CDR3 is TGTGCCAGCAGCCCCTGGCGGAGGGACCACCCTAATGAGCAGTACTTC.

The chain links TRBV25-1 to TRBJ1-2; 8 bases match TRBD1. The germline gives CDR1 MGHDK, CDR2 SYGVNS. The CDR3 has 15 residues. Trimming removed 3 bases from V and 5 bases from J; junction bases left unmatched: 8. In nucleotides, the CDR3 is TGTGCCAGCAGTGACGGGCAGGGGGCAGGGTATGGCTACACCTTC. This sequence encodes CASSDGQGAGYGYTF.